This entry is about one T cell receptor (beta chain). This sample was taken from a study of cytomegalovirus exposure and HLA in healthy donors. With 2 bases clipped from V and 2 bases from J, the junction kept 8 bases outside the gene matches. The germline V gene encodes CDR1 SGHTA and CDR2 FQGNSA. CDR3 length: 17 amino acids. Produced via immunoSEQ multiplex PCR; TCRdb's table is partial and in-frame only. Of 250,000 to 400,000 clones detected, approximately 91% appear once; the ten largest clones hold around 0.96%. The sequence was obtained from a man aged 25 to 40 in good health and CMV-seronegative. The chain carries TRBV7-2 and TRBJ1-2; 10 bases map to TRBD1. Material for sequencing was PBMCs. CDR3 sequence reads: CASSLTTGGQINYGYTF. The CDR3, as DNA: TGTGCCAGCAGCTTAACGACAGGGGGCCAGATAAACTATGGCTACACCTTC.